The T cell receptor beta chain under discussion was sequenced for a study of shared clonotypes between healthy human individuals. Method: immunoSEQ multiplex PCR; TCRdb's copy keeps in-frame clones and lacks some. The table has about 990,000 clones, roughly 74% seen once. The CDR3 contains 14 residues. The sequenced sample was memory CD4+ T cells from PBMCs. Subset denoted: CD45RA-negative fraction. This chain uses TRBV21-1 with TRBJ2-3; TRBD2, the D gene given by the table, was not confirmed from the DNA. TRBV21-1 is given as a pseudogene. The origin of this receptor is a man younger than 35 in good health. Some clones in this sample may be carry-over from other donors' samples. The CDR3 coding sequence is TGTGCCAGCAGCAAATCGCGGTTGGAAGATACGCAGTATTTT. This codes for CASSKSRLEDTQYF.